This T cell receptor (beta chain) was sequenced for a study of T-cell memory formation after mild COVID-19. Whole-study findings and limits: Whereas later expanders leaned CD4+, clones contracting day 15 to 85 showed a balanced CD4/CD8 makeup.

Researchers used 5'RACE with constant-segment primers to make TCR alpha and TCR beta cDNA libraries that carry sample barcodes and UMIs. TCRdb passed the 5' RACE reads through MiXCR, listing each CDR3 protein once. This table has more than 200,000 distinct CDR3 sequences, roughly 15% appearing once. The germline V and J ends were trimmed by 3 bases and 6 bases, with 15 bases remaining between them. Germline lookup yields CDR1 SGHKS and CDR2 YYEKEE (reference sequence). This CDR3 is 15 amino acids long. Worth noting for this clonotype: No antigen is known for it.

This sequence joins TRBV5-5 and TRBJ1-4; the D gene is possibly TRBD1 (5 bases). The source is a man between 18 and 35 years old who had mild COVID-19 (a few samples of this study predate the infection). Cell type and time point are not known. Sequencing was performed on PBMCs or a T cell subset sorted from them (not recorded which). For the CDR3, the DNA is TGTGCCAGCAGCTCGTTAATGGCGACAGATGAAAAACTGTTTTTT. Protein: CASSSLMATDEKLFF.